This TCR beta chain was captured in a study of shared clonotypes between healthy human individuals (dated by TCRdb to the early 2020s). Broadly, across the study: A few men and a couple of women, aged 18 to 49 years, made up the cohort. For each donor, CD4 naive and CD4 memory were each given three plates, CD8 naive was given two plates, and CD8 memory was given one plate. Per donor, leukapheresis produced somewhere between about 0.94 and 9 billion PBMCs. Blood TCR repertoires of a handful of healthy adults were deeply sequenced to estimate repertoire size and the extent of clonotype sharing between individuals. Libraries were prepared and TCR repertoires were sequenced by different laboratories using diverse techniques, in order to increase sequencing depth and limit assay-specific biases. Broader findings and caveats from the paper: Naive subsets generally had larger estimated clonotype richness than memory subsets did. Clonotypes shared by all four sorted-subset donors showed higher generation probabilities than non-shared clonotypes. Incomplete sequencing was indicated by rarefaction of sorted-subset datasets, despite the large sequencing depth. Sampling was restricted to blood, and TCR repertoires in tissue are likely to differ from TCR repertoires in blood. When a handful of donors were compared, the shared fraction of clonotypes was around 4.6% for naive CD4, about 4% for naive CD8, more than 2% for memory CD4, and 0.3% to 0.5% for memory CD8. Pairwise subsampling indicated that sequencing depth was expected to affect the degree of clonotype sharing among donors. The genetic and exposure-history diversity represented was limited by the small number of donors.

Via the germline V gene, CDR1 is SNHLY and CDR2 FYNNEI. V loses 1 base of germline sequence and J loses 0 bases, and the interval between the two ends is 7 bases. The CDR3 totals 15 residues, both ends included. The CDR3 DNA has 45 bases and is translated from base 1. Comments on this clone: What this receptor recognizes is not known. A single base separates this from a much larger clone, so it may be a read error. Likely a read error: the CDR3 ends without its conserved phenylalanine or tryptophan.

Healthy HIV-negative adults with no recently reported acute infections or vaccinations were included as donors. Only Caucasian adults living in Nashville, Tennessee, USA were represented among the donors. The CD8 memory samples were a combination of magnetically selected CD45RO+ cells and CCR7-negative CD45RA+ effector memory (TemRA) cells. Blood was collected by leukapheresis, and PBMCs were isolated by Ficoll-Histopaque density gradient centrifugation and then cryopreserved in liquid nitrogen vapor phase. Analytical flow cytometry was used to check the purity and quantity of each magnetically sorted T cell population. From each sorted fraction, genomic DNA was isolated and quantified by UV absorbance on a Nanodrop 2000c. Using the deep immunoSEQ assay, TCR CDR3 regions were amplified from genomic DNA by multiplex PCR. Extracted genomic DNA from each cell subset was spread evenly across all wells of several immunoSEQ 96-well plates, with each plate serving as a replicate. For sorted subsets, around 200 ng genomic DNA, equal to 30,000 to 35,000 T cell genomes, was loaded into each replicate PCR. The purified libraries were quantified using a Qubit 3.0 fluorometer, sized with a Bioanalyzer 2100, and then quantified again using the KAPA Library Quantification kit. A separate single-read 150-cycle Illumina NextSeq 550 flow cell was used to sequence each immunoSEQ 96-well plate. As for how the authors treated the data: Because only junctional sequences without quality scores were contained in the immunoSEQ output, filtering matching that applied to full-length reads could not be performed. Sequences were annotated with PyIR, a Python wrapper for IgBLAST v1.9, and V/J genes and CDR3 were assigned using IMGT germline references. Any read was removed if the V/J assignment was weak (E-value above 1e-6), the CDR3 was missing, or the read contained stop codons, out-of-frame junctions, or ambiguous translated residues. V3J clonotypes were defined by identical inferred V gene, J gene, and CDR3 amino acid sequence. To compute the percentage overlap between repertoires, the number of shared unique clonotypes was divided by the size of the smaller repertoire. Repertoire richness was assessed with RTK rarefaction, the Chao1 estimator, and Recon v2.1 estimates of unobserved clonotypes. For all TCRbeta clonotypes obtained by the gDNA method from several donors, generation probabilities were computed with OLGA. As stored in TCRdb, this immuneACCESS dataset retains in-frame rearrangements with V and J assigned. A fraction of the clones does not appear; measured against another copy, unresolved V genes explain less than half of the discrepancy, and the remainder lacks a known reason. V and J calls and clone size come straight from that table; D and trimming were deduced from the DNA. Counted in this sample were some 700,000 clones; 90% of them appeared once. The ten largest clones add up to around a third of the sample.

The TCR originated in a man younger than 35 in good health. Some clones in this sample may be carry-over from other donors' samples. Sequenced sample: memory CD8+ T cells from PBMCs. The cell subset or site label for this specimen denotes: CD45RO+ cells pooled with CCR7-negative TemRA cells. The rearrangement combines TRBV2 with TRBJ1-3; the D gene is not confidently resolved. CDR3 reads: CASSEGLNSGNTIYS. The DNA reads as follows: TGTGCCAGCAGTGAAGGGCTCAACTCTGGAAACACCATATATTCT.